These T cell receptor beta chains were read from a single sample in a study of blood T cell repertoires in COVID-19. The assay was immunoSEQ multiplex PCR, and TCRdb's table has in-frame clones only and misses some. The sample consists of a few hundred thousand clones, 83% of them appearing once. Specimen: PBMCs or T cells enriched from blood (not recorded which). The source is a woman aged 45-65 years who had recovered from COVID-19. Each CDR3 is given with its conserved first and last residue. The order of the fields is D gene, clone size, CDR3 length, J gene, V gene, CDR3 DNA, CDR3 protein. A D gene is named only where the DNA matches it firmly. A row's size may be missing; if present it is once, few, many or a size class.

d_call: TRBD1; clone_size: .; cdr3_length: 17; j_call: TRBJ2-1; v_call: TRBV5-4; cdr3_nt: TGTGCCAGCAGCTTGGAGGGGGCGAGGAGCTCCTACAATGAGCAGTTCTTC; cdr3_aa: CASSLEGARSSYNEQFF
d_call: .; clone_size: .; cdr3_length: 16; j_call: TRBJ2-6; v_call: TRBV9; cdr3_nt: TGTGCCAGCAGCGTAGTACCAGGGCCTGGGGCCAACGTCCTGACTTTC; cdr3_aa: CASSVVPGPGANVLTF
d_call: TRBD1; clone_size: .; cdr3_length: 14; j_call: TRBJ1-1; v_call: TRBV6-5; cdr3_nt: TGTGCCAGCAGTCTTTTACAGGGGGGCACTGAAGCTTTCTTT; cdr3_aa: CASSLLQGGTEAFF
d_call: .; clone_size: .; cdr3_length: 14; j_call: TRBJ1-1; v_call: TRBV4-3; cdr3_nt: TGCGCCAGCAGCCAAGACGGTACGCTCGAGCGGGCTTTCTTT; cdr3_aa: CASSQDGTLERAFF
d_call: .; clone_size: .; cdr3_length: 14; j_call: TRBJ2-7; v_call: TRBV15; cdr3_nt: TGTGCCACCAGCAGAGATTGGGGCGTGTACGAGCAGTACTTC; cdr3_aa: CATSRDWGVYEQYF
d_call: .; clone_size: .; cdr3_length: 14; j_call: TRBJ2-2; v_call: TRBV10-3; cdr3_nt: TGTGCCATCGGTGGCGGATCGAACACCGGGGAGCTGTTTTTT; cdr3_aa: CAIGGGSNTGELFF
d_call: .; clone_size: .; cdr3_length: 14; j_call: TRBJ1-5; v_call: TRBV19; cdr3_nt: TGTGCCAGTAGCCGGGTCCCGCCGAAACAGCCCCAGCATTTT; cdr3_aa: CASSRVPPKQPQHF
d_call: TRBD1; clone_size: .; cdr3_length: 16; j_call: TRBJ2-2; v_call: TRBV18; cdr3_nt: TGTGCCAGCTCACGAGACAGGGTCTCATTGACCGGGGAGCTGTTTTTT; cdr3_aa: CASSRDRVSLTGELFF
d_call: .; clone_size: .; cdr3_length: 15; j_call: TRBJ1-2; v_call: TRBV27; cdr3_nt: TGTGCCAGCAGACTAGTTTGGGATAGGGACTATGGCTACACCTTC; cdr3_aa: CASRLVWDRDYGYTF
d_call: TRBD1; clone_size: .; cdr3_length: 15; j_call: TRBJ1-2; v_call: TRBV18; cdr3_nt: TGTGCCAGCTCATCTGGGACAGCAGTTAACTATGGCTACACCTTC; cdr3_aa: CASSSGTAVNYGYTF
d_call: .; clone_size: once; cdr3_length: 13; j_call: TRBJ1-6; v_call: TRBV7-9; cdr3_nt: TGTGCCAGCAGCTTGAGACAGAATTCACCCCTCCACTTT; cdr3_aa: CASSLRQNSPLHF
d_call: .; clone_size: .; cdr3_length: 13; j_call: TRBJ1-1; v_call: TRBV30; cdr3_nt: TGTGCCTTGGGTGCGGGGCTCAACACTGAAGCTTTCTTT; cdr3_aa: CALGAGLNTEAFF
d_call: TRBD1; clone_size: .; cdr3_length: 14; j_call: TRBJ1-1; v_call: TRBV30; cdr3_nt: TGTGCCTGGAGTAAGGACAGGGGGGGTACTGAAGCTTTCTTT; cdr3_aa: CAWSKDRGGTEAFF
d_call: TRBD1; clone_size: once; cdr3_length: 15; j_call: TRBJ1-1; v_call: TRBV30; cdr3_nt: TGTGCCTGGAGTCCAAAACCGGGACAGACAATTGAAGCTTTCTTT; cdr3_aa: CAWSPKPGQTIEAFF
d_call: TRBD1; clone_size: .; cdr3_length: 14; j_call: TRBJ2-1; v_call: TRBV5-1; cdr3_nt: TGCGCCAGCAGTTGGGGACAGGGGATGCATGAGCAGTTCTTC; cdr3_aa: CASSWGQGMHEQFF
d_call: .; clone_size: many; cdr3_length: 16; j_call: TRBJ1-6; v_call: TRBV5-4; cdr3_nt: TGTGCCAGCAGCTTGGGAGGTATCGGAATGAATTCACCCCTCCACTTT; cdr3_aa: CASSLGGIGMNSPLHF
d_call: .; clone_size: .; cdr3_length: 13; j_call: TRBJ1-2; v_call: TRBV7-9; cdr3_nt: TGTGCCAGCAGCTTCGAGATTGTTTATGGCTACACCTTC; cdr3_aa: CASSFEIVYGYTF
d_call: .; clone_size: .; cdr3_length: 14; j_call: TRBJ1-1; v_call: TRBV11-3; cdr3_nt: TGTGCCAGCAGCTTAGGAGGAGTAGGCACTGAAGCTTTCTTT; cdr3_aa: CASSLGGVGTEAFF
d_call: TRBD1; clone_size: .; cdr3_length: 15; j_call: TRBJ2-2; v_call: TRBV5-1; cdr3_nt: TGCGCCAGCAGCCGGATGGACAGGCGAACCGGGGAGCTGTTTTTT; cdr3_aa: CASSRMDRRTGELFF
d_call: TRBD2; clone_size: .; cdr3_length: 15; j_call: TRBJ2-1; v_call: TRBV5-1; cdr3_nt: TGCGCCAGCAGCTTGCGGCCAGCGGGAGCCAATGAGCAGTTCTTC; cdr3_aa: CASSLRPAGANEQFF
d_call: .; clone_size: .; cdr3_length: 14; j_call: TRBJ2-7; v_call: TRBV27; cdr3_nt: TGTGCCAGCAGTCCCAGGGACTTCCTCTACGAGCAGTACTTC; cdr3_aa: CASSPRDFLYEQYF
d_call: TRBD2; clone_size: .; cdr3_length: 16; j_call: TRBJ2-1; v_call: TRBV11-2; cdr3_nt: TGTGCCAGCAGCTTAGGACTAGCACACCCTGACAATGAGCAGTTCTTC; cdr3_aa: CASSLGLAHPDNEQFF
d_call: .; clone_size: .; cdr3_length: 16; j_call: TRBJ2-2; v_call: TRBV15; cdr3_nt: TGTGCCACCAGCAGAGACCTACTTATGAACACCGGGGAGCTGTTTTTT; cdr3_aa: CATSRDLLMNTGELFF
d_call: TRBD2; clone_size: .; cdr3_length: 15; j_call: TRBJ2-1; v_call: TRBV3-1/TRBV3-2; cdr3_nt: TGTGCCAGCAGCCAAGCGGGAGGGTCCTACAATGAGCAGTTCTTC; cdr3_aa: CASSQAGGSYNEQFF
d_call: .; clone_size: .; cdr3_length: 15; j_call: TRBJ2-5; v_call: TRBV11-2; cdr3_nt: TGTGCCAGCAGCTGGGGGGGGGCCCAACAAGAGACCCAGTACTTC; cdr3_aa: CASSWGGAQQETQYF
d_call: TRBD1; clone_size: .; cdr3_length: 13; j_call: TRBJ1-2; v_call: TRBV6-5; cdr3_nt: TGTGCCAGCAGTTCTACGCGACAGGGACCCTTTACCTTC; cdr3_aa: CASSSTRQGPFTF
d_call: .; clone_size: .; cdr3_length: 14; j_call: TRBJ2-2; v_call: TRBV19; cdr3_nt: TGTGCCAGTAGTATTGAACTAGCCGGCGGGGAGCTGTTTTTT; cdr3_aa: CASSIELAGGELFF
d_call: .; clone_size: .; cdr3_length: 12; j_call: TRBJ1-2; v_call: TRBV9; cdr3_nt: TGTGCCAGCAGCGTATCAGGGGATGGCTACACCTTC; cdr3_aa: CASSVSGDGYTF
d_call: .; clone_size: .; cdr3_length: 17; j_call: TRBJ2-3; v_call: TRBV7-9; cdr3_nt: TGTGCCAGCAGTTCCCGGTTTAAGCTGCCTAGCACAGATACGCAGTATTTT; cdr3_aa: CASSSRFKLPSTDTQYF
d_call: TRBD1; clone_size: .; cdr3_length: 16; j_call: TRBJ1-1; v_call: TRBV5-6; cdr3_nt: TGTGCCAGCTCACGACGACAGGGGAGGATGAACACTGAAGCTTTCTTT; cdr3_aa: CASSRRQGRMNTEAFF
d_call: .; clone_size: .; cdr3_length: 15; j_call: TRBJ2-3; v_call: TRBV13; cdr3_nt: TGTGCCAGCAGCTCGGGGGCGGGAGACAGAGATACGCAGTATTTT; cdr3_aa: CASSSGAGDRDTQYF
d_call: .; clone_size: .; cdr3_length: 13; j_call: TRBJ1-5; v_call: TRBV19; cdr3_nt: TGTGCCAGTAGTATCGGTATGAGAGAGCCCCAGCATTTT; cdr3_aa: CASSIGMREPQHF
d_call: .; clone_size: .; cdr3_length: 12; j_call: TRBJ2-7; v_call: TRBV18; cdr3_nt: TGTGCCAGCTCACCATCATTTTACGAGCAGTACTTC; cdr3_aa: CASSPSFYEQYF
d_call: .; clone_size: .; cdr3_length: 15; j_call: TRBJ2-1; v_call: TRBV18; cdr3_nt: TGTGCCAGCTCACCGGCGGGATTCCCCCGGGATGAGCAGTTCTTC; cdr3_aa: CASSPAGFPRDEQFF
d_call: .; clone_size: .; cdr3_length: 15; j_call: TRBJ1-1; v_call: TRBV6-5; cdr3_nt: TGTGCCAGCAGACGACAGGTTGTAGGTTCCACTGAAGCTTTCTTT; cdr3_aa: CASRRQVVGSTEAFF
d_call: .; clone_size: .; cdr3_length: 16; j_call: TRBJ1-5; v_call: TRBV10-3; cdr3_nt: TGTGCCATCAGTGAGTCGGGCAGGGCCCGCAATCAGCCCCAGCATTTT; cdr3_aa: CAISESGRARNQPQHF
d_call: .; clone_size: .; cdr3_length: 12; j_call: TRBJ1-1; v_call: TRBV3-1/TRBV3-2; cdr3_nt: TGTGCCAGCAGCCAAACGACGGGTCGAGCTTTCTTT; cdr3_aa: CASSQTTGRAFF
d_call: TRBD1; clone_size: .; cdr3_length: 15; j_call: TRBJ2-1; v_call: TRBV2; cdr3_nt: TGTGCCAGCAGTAGGGACAGGGGGTCCTACAATGAGCAGTTCTTC; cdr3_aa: CASSRDRGSYNEQFF